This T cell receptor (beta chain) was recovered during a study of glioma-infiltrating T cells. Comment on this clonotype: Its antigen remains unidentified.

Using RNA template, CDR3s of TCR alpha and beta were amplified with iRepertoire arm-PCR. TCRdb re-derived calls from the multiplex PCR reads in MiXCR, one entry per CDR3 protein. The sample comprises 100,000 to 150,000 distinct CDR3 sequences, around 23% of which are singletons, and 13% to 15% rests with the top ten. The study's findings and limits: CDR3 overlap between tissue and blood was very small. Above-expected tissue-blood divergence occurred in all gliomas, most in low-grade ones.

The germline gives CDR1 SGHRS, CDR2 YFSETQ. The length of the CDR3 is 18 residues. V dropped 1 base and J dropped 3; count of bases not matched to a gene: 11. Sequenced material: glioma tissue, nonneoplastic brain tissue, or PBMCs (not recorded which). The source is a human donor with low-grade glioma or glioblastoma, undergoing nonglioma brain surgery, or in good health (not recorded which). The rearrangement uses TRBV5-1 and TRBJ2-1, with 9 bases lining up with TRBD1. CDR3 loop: CASSLTLRDRVNYNEQFF. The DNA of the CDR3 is TGCGCCAGCAGCTTGACACTCCGGGACAGGGTAAACTACAATGAGCAGTTCTTC.